The 31 T cell receptor beta chains listed next were all sequenced from one sample in a study of OX40 agonist ivuxolimab in advanced cancers. The data were produced by immunoSEQ multiplex PCR, yet TCRdb's version contains in-frame clones alone and is incomplete. The table has about 58,000 clones, 80% to 90% seen once. Sequenced here: CD4+ or CD8+ T cells sorted from blood, sampled in a trial of the OX40 agonist ivuxolimab. These receptors originate from an adult with an advanced solid tumor such as melanoma, head and neck, liver or kidney cancer.

In its sample, this clone is medium-sized. The chain joins TRBV2 to TRBJ1-2, with D tentatively TRBD1 (6 bases). The CDR3 runs 14 residues. Trimming pared 6 bases from V and 3 bases from J, leaving 14 bases between. Germline V CDR1 and CDR2: SNHLY, FYNNEI. In DNA form, the CDR3 reads TGTGCCAGCAGACGGACAGTTCGGGACTATGGCTACACCTTC. Its protein product is CASRRTVRDYGYTF.

CDR3 DNA: TGTGCCAGCAGTTACTCGAAGGGGACTAGCGGGGTTGTGCAGTTCTTC. This codes for CASSYSKGTSGVVQFF. This rearrangement joins TRBV6-5 to TRBJ2-1, with 13 bases fitting TRBD2. The CDR3 has 16 residues. J gave up 12 bases and V 0 bases, and 8 bases lay outside the gene matches. CDR1 MNHEY and CDR2 SVGAGI come from the germline V gene.

CDR3 coding DNA: TGTGCCAGCAGCCAAGATGGCCAGGGGGGCTATGGCTACACCTTC. This translates into CASSQDGQGGYGYTF. The chain is built from TRBV4-2 and TRBJ1-2, with 7 positions matching TRBD1. Germline V gene lookup returns CDR1 LGHNA and CDR2 YNFKEQ. The length of the CDR3 is 15 residues. The junction had 5 bases not matched to a gene; V was cut back by 0 bases and J by 4 bases.

The V gene is TRBV5-6, the J gene TRBJ2-7; D not certain. Germline V gene lookup returns CDR1 SGHDT and CDR2 YYEEEE. This CDR3 spans 13 amino acids. The ends were cut back, 0 bases at V and 2 bases at J, with 6 bases in the middle. This CDR3 reads CASSLVRTYEQYF. CDR3 DNA sequence: TGTGCCAGCAGCTTGGTACGAACCTACGAGCAGTACTTC.

This clone was observed a few times. The rearrangement links TRBV10-2 to TRBJ2-2, with TRBD2 matching 9 bases. Germline V lookup: CDR1 WSHSY, CDR2 SAAADI. CDR3 size: 15 residues. The junction had 5 bases not matched to a gene; V was cut back by 4 bases and J by 5 bases. CDR3 bases: TGCGCCAGCAGTGCTGCTAGCGGGGTTACCGGGGAGCTGTTTTTT. Translated, it gives CASSAASGVTGELFF.

The chain links TRBV6-5 to TRBJ2-3; 8 positions agree with TRBD1. Germline lookup yields CDR1 MNHEY and CDR2 SVGAGI. The CDR3 extends over 15 amino acids. Trimming took 2 bases from V and 5 from J; bases not matched to a gene: 6. The chain's CDR3 is CASSYGRGLGDTQYF. The CDR3, as DNA: TGTGCCAGCAGTTACGGCAGGGGGCTAGGAGATACGCAGTATTTT.

V usage is TRBV9 and J usage is TRBJ2-2, with D uncertain. The germline V gene has CDR1 SGDLS and CDR2 YYNGEE. Deletions cut 0 bases from V and 2 bases from J, with 5 bases between. The CDR3 is 14 amino acids. The DNA for the CDR3 is TGTGCCAGCAGCGTAGCGTCAAACACCGGGGAGCTGTTTTTT. This translates into CASSVASNTGELFF. Drawing the rest from reference TRBV9 and TRBJ2-2, the complete variable domain is DSGVTQTPKHLITATGQRVTLRCSPRSGDLSVYWYQQSLDQGLQFLIQYYNGEERAKGNILERFSAQQFPDLHSELNLSSLELGDSALYFCASSVASNTGELFFGEGSRLTVL.

The rearrangement links TRBV27 to TRBJ1-5, with D maybe TRBD1 (6 bases). The CDR3 loop spans 16 amino acids. CDR1 is MNHEY and CDR2 is SMNVEV in the germline V gene (reference sequence). V gave up 5 bases and J gave up 0 bases, with 14 bases separating them. CDR3 residues: CASSPAGENSNQPQHF. CDR3 nucleotide sequence: TGTGCCAGCAGTCCGGCAGGGGAGAATAGCAATCAGCCCCAGCATTTT.

The rearrangement links TRBV6-5 to TRBJ1-1, with D unclear. CDR1 and CDR2 (germline): MNHEY, SVGAGI. This CDR3 has 14 amino acids. Trimming cost V 5 bases and J 3 bases, with 13 bases left between them. The CDR3 loop is CASSRKNRDTEAFF. In DNA form, the CDR3 reads TGTGCCAGCAGTCGAAAAAATAGGGACACTGAAGCTTTCTTT.

This chain links TRBV6-1 with TRBJ1-5; tentatively, D is TRBD1 (5 bases). V was cut by 7 bases and J by 0 bases, with 10 bases left in between. The CDR3 is made up of 14 amino acids. The V gene's germline CDR1 is MNHNS and CDR2 SASEGT. CDR3 in DNA: TGTGCCAGCACAGTCGACAGTAGCAATCAGCCCCAGCATTTT. The encoded protein is CASTVDSSNQPQHF.

The chain combines TRBV7-9 with TRBJ2-7, with 10 bases matching TRBD2. Germline assignment: CDR1 SEHNR and CDR2 FQNEAQ (reference sequence). The V and J ends lost 5 bases and 3 bases, in that order; junction bases with no gene match: 7. The CDR3 is 15 residues long. The DNA of the CDR3 is TGTGCCAGCAGCCCGAGGACTAGCGGCCTCTACGAGCAGTACTTC. It is translated as CASSPRTSGLYEQYF.

The chain is built from TRBV6-4 and TRBJ1-1; the match to TRBD1 covers 9 bases. This CDR3 contains 14 residues. Germline V gene sequence: CDR1 MRHNA, CDR2 SNTAGT. The junction had 4 bases not matched to a gene; V was cut back by 5 bases and J by 3 bases. The CDR3 protein is CASSPRTGDTEAFF. CDR3 DNA: TGTGCCAGCAGTCCTCGGACAGGGGACACTGAAGCTTTCTTT.

CDR3 residues: CAISPALQGAGYGYTF. Here the CDR3 DNA reads TGTGCCATCAGCCCAGCTTTGCAGGGGGCTGGCTATGGCTACACCTTC. The chain links TRBV10-3 to TRBJ1-2; 8 bases fit TRBD1. This CDR3 comprises 16 residues. Unmatched junction bases numbered 13, after V lost 6 bases and J lost 4 bases. From germline, CDR1 is ENHRY and CDR2 SYGVKD.

The chain has TRBV7-6 and TRBJ1-6; D unresolved. CDR1 is SGHVS and CDR2 is FNYEAQ in the germline V gene. Between the trimmed V and J ends, which lost 10 bases and 6 bases, there was a span of 7 bases. This CDR3 spans 11 amino acids. CDR3 protein: CANDGNSPLHF. Here the CDR3 DNA reads TGTGCCAATGACGGTAATTCACCCCTCCACTTT.

The rearrangement links TRBV7-3 to TRBJ2-2, with D perhaps TRBD1 or TRBD2 (5 bases each). V was clipped by 5 bases and J by 3 bases, with 10 bases between them. Germline V gives CDR1 SGHTA, CDR2 FQGTGA. CDR3 length: 14 residues. CDR3 loop: CASSGGRDTGELFF. CDR3 sequence (DNA): TGTGCCAGCAGCGGGGGTAGGGACACCGGGGAGCTGTTTTTT.

The J gene is TRBJ2-3, the V gene TRBV25-1, with TRBD2 identical over 7 bases. There are 15 residues in the CDR3. Per the germline V gene, CDR1 is MGHDK and CDR2 is SYGVNS. V lost 7 bases, J lost 4 bases, and 11 bases stayed unmatched. The CDR3 reads CASNGWGGFADTQYF. CDR3 bases: TGTGCCAGCAACGGGTGGGGGGGATTCGCAGATACGCAGTATTTT.

J is TRBJ1-1 and V is TRBV6-1; unclear D gene. V was clipped by 4 bases and J by 1 base, with 13 bases between them. This CDR3 has 15 amino acids. CDR1 is MNHNS and CDR2 is SASEGT in the germline V gene. CDR3 sequence: CASSALDGGNTEAFF. The CDR3 region has the DNA TGTGCCAGCAGTGCCCTGGACGGCGGGAACACTGAAGCTTTCTTT.

The table lists this clone with a count of one. This rearrangement joins TRBV2 to TRBJ1-4, with no clear D. CDR1 SNHLY and CDR2 FYNNEI come from the germline V gene. The V end was cut by 4 bases, the J end by 7 bases, with 13 bases between. The CDR3 runs to 14 residues. The CDR3: CASSVPLPGEKLFF. In nucleotides, the CDR3 is TGTGCCAGCAGTGTTCCGCTCCCTGGTGAAAAACTGTTTTTT. Full variable domain (missing parts from reference TRBV2 and TRBJ1-4): EPEVTQTPSHQVTQMGQEVILRCVPISNHLYFYWYRQILGQKVEFLVSFYNNEISEKSEIFDDQFSVERPDGSNFTLKIRSTKLEDSAMYFCASSVPLPGEKLFFGSGTQLSVL.

The rearrangement joins TRBV5-1 to TRBJ2-5; D gene unclear. The CDR3 sequence is 13 residues long. Trimming shortened V by 7 bases and J by 1 base, and 11 bases separated the two germline ends. Germline V gene data show CDR1 as SGHRS and CDR2 as YFSETQ. This chain's CDR3 is CASRNPSQETQYF. The CDR3, as DNA: TGCGCCAGCCGCAACCCCAGCCAAGAGACCCAGTACTTC.

V and J are TRBV7-3 and TRBJ1-6, with D hard to call. The CDR3 has 15 amino acids. V shed 4 bases and J shed 0 bases, with 7 bases lying between them. Germline CDR1 is SGHTA and CDR2 is FQGTGA. CDR3: CASSSRPSYNSPLHF. The DNA for the CDR3 is TGTGCCAGCAGCTCCAGACCCTCCTATAATTCACCCCTCCACTTT.

The rearrangement uses TRBV7-2 and TRBJ1-2; no clear D. CDR1 is SGHTA and CDR2 is FQGNSA in the germline V gene. CDR3 length: 12 amino acids. Trimming took off 5 bases at V and 0 bases at J, with 4 bases between the two ends. This CDR3 reads CASSPTNYGYTF. CDR3 nucleotide sequence: TGTGCCAGCAGCCCAACTAACTATGGCTACACCTTC. The full variable domain, its missing parts supplied by reference TRBV7-2 and TRBJ1-2, is GAGVSQSPSNKVTEKGKDVELRCDPISGHTALYWYRQSLGQGLEFLIYFQGNSAPDKSGLPSDRFSAERTGGSVSTLTIQRTQQEDSAVYLCASSPTNYGYTFGSGTRLTVV.

The chain carries TRBV19 and TRBJ2-7, with unresolved D. Trimming removed 6 bases at V and 1 base at J, with 13 bases between. CDR3 length: 14 amino acids. From germline, CDR1 is LNHDA and CDR2 SQIVND (reference sequence). The CDR3 protein is CASSQGPKSYEQYF. The CDR3 DNA reads as TGTGCCAGTAGCCAAGGGCCCAAATCCTACGAGCAGTACTTC.

The chain carries TRBV6-5 and TRBJ1-2, with D perhaps matching TRBD1 (6 bases). The CDR3 contains 11 residues. Germline values: CDR1 MNHEY, CDR2 SVGAGI. Between the trimmed V and J ends, which lost 4 bases and 6 bases, there was a span of 6 bases. CDR3 in amino acids: CASSSGDGYTF. CDR3 DNA sequence: TGTGCCAGCAGTTCAGGGGATGGCTACACCTTC.

The rearrangement uses TRBV19 and TRBJ2-7; no clear D. This CDR3 region has 14 residues. Germline V CDR1 and CDR2: LNHDA, SQIVND (reference sequence). Trimming took off 2 bases at V and 0 bases at J, with 8 bases between the two ends. Written as DNA, the CDR3 is TGTGCCAGTAGTATACTCGGATACTCCTACGAGCAGTACTTC. This sequence encodes CASSILGYSYEQYF.

The chain uses TRBV5-5 and TRBJ1-1, with unresolved D. Trimming shortened V by 0 bases and J by 0 bases, and 3 bases separated the two germline ends. From germline, CDR1 is SGHKS and CDR2 YYEKEE (reference sequence). The CDR3 sequence is 13 residues long. Here the CDR3 DNA reads TGTGCCAGCAGCTTGGAAGTGAACACTGAAGCTTTCTTT. Protein product: CASSLEVNTEAFF.

The chain uses TRBV29-1 and TRBJ2-5, with 10 bases identical to TRBD2. Germline V lookup: CDR1 SQVTM, CDR2 ANQGSEA. V was clipped by 6 bases and J by 1 base; unmatched bases: 11. The CDR3 contains 16 residues. The DNA for the CDR3 is TGCAGCGTCCCAATCGATAGCGGGGGGCCCCAAGAGACCCAGTACTTC. This codes for CSVPIDSGGPQETQYF.

By share, this clone counts as medium-sized (0.01 to 0.1%). The chain recombines TRBV4-1 with TRBJ2-7; D not resolved. The V end lost 1 base, the J end lost 0 bases, and 10 bases lay between the germline ends. This CDR3 has 15 residues. CDR1 is MGHRA and CDR2 is YSYEKL in the germline V gene. The CDR3 nucleotides read TGCGCCAGCAGCCAAGGACGCGGCGTCTCCTACGAGCAGTACTTC. Its translation: CASSQGRGVSYEQYF.

This clone came up a few times. This chain connects TRBV5-6 to TRBJ1-2, with no clear D. Trimming took 0 bases from V and 7 from J, leaving 4 bases between them. This CDR3 is 11 amino acids long. Germline values: CDR1 SGHDT, CDR2 YYEEEE. The CDR3, as DNA: TGTGCCAGCAGCTTGGCCAGTGGCTACACCTTC. This translates into CASSLASGYTF.

This clone appeared once. The V call is TRBV7-2, the J call TRBJ1-5; D call uncertain. The CDR3 is made up of 12 amino acids. CDR1 is SGHTA, CDR2 FQGNSA, per germline. With 3 bases removed from V and 7 bases from J, the gap between germline ends came to 7 bases. The DNA of the CDR3 is TGTGCCAGCAGCTTGGGTGGGCAGCCCCAGCATTTT. It is translated as CASSLGGQPQHF.

This clone was seen a handful of times. The V gene is TRBV29-1, the J gene TRBJ1-1, with a possible D match to TRBD1 (5 bases). V shed 6 bases and J shed 1 base, with 15 bases lying between them. This CDR3 has 14 residues. The germline V gene encodes CDR1 SQVTM and CDR2 ANQGSEA. The CDR3 sequence is CSVALQAPNTEAFF. The CDR3 coding sequence is TGCAGCGTCGCCTTACAGGCACCGAACACTGAAGCTTTCTTT. The entire variable domain, with the rest obtained from reference TRBV29-1 and TRBJ1-1, is as follows: SAVISQKPSRDICQRGTSLTIQCQVDSQVTMMFWYRQQPGQSLTLIATANQGSEATYESGFVIDKFPISRPNLTFSTLTVSNMSPEDSSIYLCSVALQAPNTEAFFGQGTRLTVV.

The V and J genes are TRBV7-9 and TRBJ2-1; D call uncertain. The CDR3 runs 14 residues. CDR1 is SEHNR, CDR2 FQNEAQ, per germline (reference sequence). Trimming stripped 5 bases from V and 6 bases from J, with 14 bases between. The CDR3 region has the DNA TGTGCCAGCAGCCATAGTCTATGGGGCAATGAGCAGTTCTTC. Its translation is CASSHSLWGNEQFF. The whole variable domain, remainder taken from reference TRBV7-9 and TRBJ2-1, is DTGVSQNPRHKITKRGQNVTFRCDPISEHNRLYWYRQTLGQGPEFLTYFQNEAQLEKSRLLSDRFSAERPKGSFSTLEIQRTEQGDSAMYLCASSHSLWGNEQFFGPGTRLTVL.